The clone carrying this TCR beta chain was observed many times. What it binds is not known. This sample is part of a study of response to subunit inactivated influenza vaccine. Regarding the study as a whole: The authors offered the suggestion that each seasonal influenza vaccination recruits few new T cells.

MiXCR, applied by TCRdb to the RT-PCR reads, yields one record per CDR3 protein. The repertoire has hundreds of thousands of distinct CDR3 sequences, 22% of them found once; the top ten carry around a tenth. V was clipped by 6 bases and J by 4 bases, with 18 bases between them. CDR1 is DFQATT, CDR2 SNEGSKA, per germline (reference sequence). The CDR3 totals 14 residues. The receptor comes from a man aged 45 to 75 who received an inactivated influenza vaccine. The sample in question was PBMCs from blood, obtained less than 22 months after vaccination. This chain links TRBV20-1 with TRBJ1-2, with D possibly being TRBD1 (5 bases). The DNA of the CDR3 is TGCAGTGCCCGGACCTTGGGGACCCTCTATGGCTACACCTTC. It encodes CSARTLGTLYGYTF.